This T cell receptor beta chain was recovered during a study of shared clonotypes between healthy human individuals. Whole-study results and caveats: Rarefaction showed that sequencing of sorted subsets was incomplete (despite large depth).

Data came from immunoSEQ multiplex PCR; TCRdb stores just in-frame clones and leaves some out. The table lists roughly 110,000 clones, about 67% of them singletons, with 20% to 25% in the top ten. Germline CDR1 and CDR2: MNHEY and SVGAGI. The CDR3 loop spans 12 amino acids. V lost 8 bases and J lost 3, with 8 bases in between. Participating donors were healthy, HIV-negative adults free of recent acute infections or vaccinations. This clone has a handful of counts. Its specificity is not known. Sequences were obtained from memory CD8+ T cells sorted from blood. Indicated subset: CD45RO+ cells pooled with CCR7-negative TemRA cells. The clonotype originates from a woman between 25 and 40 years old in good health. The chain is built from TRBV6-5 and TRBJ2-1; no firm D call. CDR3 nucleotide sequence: TGTGCCAGCGGACCTAACTACAATGAGCAGTTCTTC. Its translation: CASGPNYNEQFF.